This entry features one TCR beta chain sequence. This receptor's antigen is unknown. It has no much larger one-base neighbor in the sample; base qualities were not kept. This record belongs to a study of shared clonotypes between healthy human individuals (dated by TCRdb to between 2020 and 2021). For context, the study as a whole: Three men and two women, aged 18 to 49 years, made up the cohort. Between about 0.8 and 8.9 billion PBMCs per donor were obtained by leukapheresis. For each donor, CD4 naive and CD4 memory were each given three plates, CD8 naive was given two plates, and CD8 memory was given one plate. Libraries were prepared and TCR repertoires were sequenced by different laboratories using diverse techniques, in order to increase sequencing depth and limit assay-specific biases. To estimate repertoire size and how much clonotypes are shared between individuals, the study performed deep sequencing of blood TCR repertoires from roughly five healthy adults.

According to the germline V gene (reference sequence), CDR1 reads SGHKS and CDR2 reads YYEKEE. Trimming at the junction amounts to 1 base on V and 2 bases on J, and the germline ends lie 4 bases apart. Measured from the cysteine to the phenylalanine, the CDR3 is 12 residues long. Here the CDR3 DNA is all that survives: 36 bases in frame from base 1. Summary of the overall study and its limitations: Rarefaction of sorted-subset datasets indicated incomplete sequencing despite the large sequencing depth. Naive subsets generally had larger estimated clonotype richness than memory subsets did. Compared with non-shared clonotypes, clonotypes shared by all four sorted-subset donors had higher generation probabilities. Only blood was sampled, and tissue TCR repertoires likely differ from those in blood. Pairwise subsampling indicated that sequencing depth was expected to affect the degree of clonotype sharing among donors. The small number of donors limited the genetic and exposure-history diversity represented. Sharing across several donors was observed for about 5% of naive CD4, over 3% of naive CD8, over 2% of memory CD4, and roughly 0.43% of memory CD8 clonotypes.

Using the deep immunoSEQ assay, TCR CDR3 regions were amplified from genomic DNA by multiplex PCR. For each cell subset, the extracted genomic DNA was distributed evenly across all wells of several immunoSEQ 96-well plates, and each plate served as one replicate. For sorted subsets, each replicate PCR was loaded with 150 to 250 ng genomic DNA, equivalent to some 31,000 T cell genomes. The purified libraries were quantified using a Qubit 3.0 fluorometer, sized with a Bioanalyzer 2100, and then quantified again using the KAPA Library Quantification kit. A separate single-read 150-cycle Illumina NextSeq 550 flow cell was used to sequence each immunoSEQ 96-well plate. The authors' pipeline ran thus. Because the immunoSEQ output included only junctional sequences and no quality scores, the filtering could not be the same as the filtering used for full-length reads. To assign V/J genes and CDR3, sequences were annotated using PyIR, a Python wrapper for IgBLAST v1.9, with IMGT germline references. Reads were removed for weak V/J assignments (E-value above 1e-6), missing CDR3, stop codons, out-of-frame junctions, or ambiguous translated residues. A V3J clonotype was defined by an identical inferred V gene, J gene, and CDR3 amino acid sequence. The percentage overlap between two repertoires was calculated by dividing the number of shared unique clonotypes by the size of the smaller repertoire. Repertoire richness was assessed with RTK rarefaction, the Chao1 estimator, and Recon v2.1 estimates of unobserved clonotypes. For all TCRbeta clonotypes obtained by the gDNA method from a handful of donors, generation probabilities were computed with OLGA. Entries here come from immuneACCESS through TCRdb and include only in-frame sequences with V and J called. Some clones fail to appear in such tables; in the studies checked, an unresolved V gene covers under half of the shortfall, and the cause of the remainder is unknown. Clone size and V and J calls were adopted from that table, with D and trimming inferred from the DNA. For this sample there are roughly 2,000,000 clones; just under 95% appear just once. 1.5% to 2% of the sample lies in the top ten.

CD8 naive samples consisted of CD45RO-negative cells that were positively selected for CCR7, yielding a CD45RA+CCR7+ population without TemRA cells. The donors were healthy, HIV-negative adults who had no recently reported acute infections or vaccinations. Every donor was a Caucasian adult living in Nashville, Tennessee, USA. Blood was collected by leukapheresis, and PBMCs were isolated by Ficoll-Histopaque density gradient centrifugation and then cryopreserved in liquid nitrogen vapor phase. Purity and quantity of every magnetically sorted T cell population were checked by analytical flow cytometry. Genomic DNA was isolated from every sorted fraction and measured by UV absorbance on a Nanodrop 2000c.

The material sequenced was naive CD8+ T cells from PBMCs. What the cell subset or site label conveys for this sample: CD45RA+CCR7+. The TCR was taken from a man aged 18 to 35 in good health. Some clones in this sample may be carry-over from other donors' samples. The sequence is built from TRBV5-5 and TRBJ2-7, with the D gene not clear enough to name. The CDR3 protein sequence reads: CASSLLPYEQYF. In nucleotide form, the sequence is TGTGCCAGCAGCTTGTTGCCCTACGAGCAGTACTTC.